A selection of T cell receptor beta chains follows, all from one sample in a study of CD8 T cells in Susac syndrome. MiXCR was run by TCRdb on the immunoSEQ multiplex PCR reads, yielding one entry per CDR3 protein. The data contain around 77,000 distinct CDR3 sequences, around 96% of them singletons. The sequencing input was CD4+ T cells from PBMCs. Receptor source: a human donor with multiple sclerosis. Both conserved end residues are part of each CDR3. D genes are given only for firm matches. Size is omitted from some rows. Given values are once, few, many or a class for expanded clones.

CDR3nt: TGTGCCAGCACCCCAGGTGTTGGAGATACGCAGTATTTT
CDR3aa: CASTPGVGDTQYF
v_gene: TRBV28
abundance: -
d_gene: -
j_gene: TRBJ2-3
len: 13

CDR3nt: TGTGCCAGCAGGACAGGGTCAGACTGGGATGAGCAGTTCTTC
CDR3aa: CASRTGSDWDEQFF
v_gene: TRBV28
abundance: -
d_gene: TRBD1
j_gene: TRBJ2-1
len: 14

CDR3nt: TGTGCCTGGAACTTACAGGGCTCCTACGAGCAGTACTTC
CDR3aa: CAWNLQGSYEQYF
v_gene: TRBV30
abundance: -
d_gene: -
j_gene: TRBJ2-7
len: 13

CDR3nt: TGTGCCAGCAGCTTACATCTGGCGAATTCACCCCTCCACTTT
CDR3aa: CASSLHLANSPLHF
v_gene: TRBV7-6
abundance: -
d_gene: -
j_gene: TRBJ1-6
len: 14

CDR3nt: TGTGCCAGCAGCACCCACCGAACAACCAACTACGAGCAGTACTTC
CDR3aa: CASSTHRTTNYEQYF
v_gene: TRBV7-9
abundance: -
d_gene: -
j_gene: TRBJ2-7
len: 15

CDR3nt: TGTGCCAGCAGTTTGTCCGGGGGTCTCGGGCAGCCCCAGCATTTT
CDR3aa: CASSLSGGLGQPQHF
v_gene: TRBV12-3/TRBV12-4
abundance: -
d_gene: -
j_gene: TRBJ1-5
len: 15

CDR3nt: TGTGCCAGCAGTCCCGACGTCTATGGCTACACCTTC
CDR3aa: CASSPDVYGYTF
v_gene: TRBV12-3/TRBV12-4
abundance: -
d_gene: -
j_gene: TRBJ1-2
len: 12

CDR3nt: TGTGCCAGCAGCTTAAGGACGGGACGGCGCGTCAATGAGCAGTTCTTC
CDR3aa: CASSLRTGRRVNEQFF
v_gene: TRBV7-9
abundance: -
d_gene: -
j_gene: TRBJ2-1
len: 16

CDR3nt: TGTGCCAGCAGCTTACAATCGGACGGCAGCGGGGGCCTGTTCTTC
CDR3aa: CASSLQSDGSGGLFF
v_gene: TRBV7-3
abundance: -
d_gene: TRBD2
j_gene: TRBJ2-1
len: 15

CDR3nt: TGTGCCAGCAGCGCGGGATATAATTCACCCCTCCACTTT
CDR3aa: CASSAGYNSPLHF
v_gene: TRBV11-2
abundance: -
d_gene: -
j_gene: TRBJ1-6
len: 13

CDR3nt: TGTGCCAGCAGTTCTAGTCTAGCGGGGGGCCAGCAGTTCTTC
CDR3aa: CASSSSLAGGQQFF
v_gene: TRBV6-2/TRBV6-3
abundance: -
d_gene: TRBD2
j_gene: TRBJ2-1
len: 14

CDR3nt: TGTGCCAGCAGCTTGGGGGGAAACTATGGCTACACCTTC
CDR3aa: CASSLGGNYGYTF
v_gene: TRBV7-2
abundance: -
d_gene: -
j_gene: TRBJ1-2
len: 13

CDR3nt: TGTGCCAGCAGTCACGGGGGCACCACAGATACGCAGTATTTT
CDR3aa: CASSHGGTTDTQYF
v_gene: TRBV6-1
abundance: -
d_gene: -
j_gene: TRBJ2-3
len: 14

CDR3nt: TGTGCCAGCAGCTTTACTATAACAGGGAAACCCGCTGAAGCTTTCTTT
CDR3aa: CASSFTITGKPAEAFF
v_gene: TRBV11-2
abundance: -
d_gene: -
j_gene: TRBJ1-1
len: 16

CDR3nt: TGTGCCAGCAGAGATCCGGGACAGGGGAATGAGCAGTTCTTC
CDR3aa: CASRDPGQGNEQFF
v_gene: TRBV3-1
abundance: -
d_gene: TRBD1
j_gene: TRBJ2-1
len: 14

CDR3nt: TGCGCCAGCAGCCAAGAACAGGACAGATTCCGGAGCTCCTATAATTCACCCCTCCACTTT
CDR3aa: CASSQEQDRFRSSYNSPLHF
v_gene: TRBV4-3
abundance: -
d_gene: -
j_gene: TRBJ1-6
len: 20

CDR3nt: TGTGCCTGGAGCATCGGGACAGGAGCTAACTATGGCTACACCTTC
CDR3aa: CAWSIGTGANYGYTF
v_gene: TRBV30
abundance: once
d_gene: TRBD1
j_gene: TRBJ1-2
len: 15

CDR3nt: TGTGCCATCAGTGTCGGGCCGGAGGGCGATGAGCAGTTCTTC
CDR3aa: CAISVGPEGDEQFF
v_gene: TRBV10-3
abundance: -
d_gene: -
j_gene: TRBJ2-1
len: 14

CDR3nt: TGTGCCTGGGATGGTGGGGGTGAGCAGTTCTTC
CDR3aa: CAWDGGGEQFF
v_gene: TRBV30
abundance: -
d_gene: -
j_gene: TRBJ2-1
len: 11

CDR3nt: TGTGCCAGCAGTACCGGGACAGCCAATGAGCAGTTCTTC
CDR3aa: CASSTGTANEQFF
v_gene: TRBV12-3/TRBV12-4
abundance: -
d_gene: TRBD1
j_gene: TRBJ2-1
len: 13

CDR3nt: TGTGCCTGGATTAAAAGGCGTCAAGGGACTGAAGCTTTCTTT
CDR3aa: CAWIKRRQGTEAFF
v_gene: TRBV30
abundance: few
d_gene: -
j_gene: TRBJ1-1
len: 14

CDR3nt: TGCAGTGCTACTTCGGGGGGTTGGACAGAGACCCAGTACTTC
CDR3aa: CSATSGGWTETQYF
v_gene: TRBV20-1
abundance: -
d_gene: TRBD2
j_gene: TRBJ2-5
len: 14

CDR3nt: TGTGCCAGCAGTTCCGACAGGACTGTATCTTATGGCTACACCTTC
CDR3aa: CASSSDRTVSYGYTF
v_gene: TRBV12-3/TRBV12-4
abundance: -
d_gene: -
j_gene: TRBJ1-2
len: 15

CDR3nt: TGTGCCAGCAGCTTACGGGCTTCCCGGGGGGCGGATGGCTACACCTTC
CDR3aa: CASSLRASRGADGYTF
v_gene: TRBV7-2
abundance: -
d_gene: -
j_gene: TRBJ1-2
len: 16

CDR3nt: TGCAGTGCTAGACACGGGGCCGCTAGACTCGAGCAGTTCTTC
CDR3aa: CSARHGAARLEQFF
v_gene: TRBV20-1
abundance: -
d_gene: -
j_gene: TRBJ2-1
len: 14

CDR3nt: TGCGCCACCAAGGGGCCCTTCCAGTACCAAGAGACCCAGTACTTC
CDR3aa: CATKGPFQYQETQYF
v_gene: TRBV5-1
abundance: -
d_gene: -
j_gene: TRBJ2-5
len: 15

CDR3nt: TGTGCCACCAGTGATTTAACGGGGGCGGGAGAGACCCAGTACTTC
CDR3aa: CATSDLTGAGETQYF
v_gene: TRBV24-1
abundance: -
d_gene: -
j_gene: TRBJ2-5
len: 15

CDR3nt: TGCGCCAGCAGCCAGAGAGGGGGGAATGAGCAGTTCTTC
CDR3aa: CASSQRGGNEQFF
v_gene: TRBV5-1
abundance: -
d_gene: -
j_gene: TRBJ2-1
len: 13

CDR3nt: TGTGCCAGCAGCTTCATGGGGCTCTACGAGCAGTACTTC
CDR3aa: CASSFMGLYEQYF
v_gene: TRBV7-9
abundance: -
d_gene: -
j_gene: TRBJ2-7
len: 13

CDR3nt: TGCAGTGCTAGAGCCAACCGCGATCTTTATAATTCACCCCTCCACTTT
CDR3aa: CSARANRDLYNSPLHF
v_gene: TRBV20-1
abundance: -
d_gene: -
j_gene: TRBJ1-6
len: 16

CDR3nt: TGTGCCAGCAGCGCCTATAAGGGTGTTTTCCCCTACGAGCAGTACTTC
CDR3aa: CASSAYKGVFPYEQYF
v_gene: TRBV9
abundance: -
d_gene: -
j_gene: TRBJ2-7
len: 16

CDR3nt: TGTGCCAGCAGGGACAGGGACCTCTACAATGAGCAGTTCTTC
CDR3aa: CASRDRDLYNEQFF
v_gene: TRBV6-1
abundance: -
d_gene: TRBD1
j_gene: TRBJ2-1
len: 14

CDR3nt: TGTGCCTGGAGTTCCTGGGGACAGGGGGCTAGAGGGGAGCTGTTTTTT
CDR3aa: CAWSSWGQGARGELFF
v_gene: TRBV30
abundance: -
d_gene: TRBD1
j_gene: TRBJ2-2
len: 16

CDR3nt: TGTGCCAGTAGTATTAACCGGGCGGAGACCCAGTACTTC
CDR3aa: CASSINRAETQYF
v_gene: TRBV19
abundance: -
d_gene: -
j_gene: TRBJ2-5
len: 13

CDR3nt: TGCAGCGTTGAATTTGGACTAGCGGGGTCCTACGAGCAGTACTTC
CDR3aa: CSVEFGLAGSYEQYF
v_gene: TRBV29-1
abundance: -
d_gene: TRBD2
j_gene: TRBJ2-7
len: 15

CDR3nt: TGTGCCAGCAGCATAGCGATAGGCACAGATACGCAGTATTTT
CDR3aa: CASSIAIGTDTQYF
v_gene: TRBV12-3/TRBV12-4
abundance: -
d_gene: -
j_gene: TRBJ2-3
len: 14

CDR3nt: TGCGCCAGCAACTCCGGACGCTACGAGCAGTACTTC
CDR3aa: CASNSGRYEQYF
v_gene: TRBV5-1
abundance: -
d_gene: -
j_gene: TRBJ2-7
len: 12

CDR3nt: TGTGCCAGCAGTGGACTAGGCTCACCCCTCCACTTT
CDR3aa: CASSGLGSPLHF
v_gene: TRBV12-3/TRBV12-4
abundance: -
d_gene: -
j_gene: TRBJ1-6
len: 12

CDR3nt: TGCAGCGTTGAAGATCTGGGGCAGGGGGGGAAGTACTTC
CDR3aa: CSVEDLGQGGKYF
v_gene: TRBV29-1
abundance: -
d_gene: -
j_gene: TRBJ2-7
len: 13

CDR3nt: TGTGCCAGCAGCAACGGGCGGGAGACCCAGTACTTC
CDR3aa: CASSNGRETQYF
v_gene: TRBV2
abundance: -
d_gene: -
j_gene: TRBJ2-5
len: 12

CDR3nt: TGTGCCAGCAGTCCTACCTCGGGAGTCCGAACCGGGGAGCTGTTTTTT
CDR3aa: CASSPTSGVRTGELFF
v_gene: TRBV12-3/TRBV12-4
abundance: -
d_gene: -
j_gene: TRBJ2-2
len: 16

CDR3nt: TGTGCCAGCAGCCCAATCCGGTCTAGCGGGGGTTCAGTGTGGTACAATGAGCAGTTCTTC
CDR3aa: CASSPIRSSGGSVWYNEQFF
v_gene: TRBV11-2
abundance: -
d_gene: TRBD2
j_gene: TRBJ2-1
len: 20

CDR3nt: TGCGCCAGCAGCCGGTCGGCCCGCGGCGACAATGAGCAGTTCTTC
CDR3aa: CASSRSARGDNEQFF
v_gene: TRBV5-1
abundance: once
d_gene: -
j_gene: TRBJ2-1
len: 15

CDR3nt: TGTGCCAGCACCACCCGCAGGGGCGGGGGTGGCAATGAGCAGTTCTTC
CDR3aa: CASTTRRGGGGNEQFF
v_gene: TRBV6-6
abundance: -
d_gene: -
j_gene: TRBJ2-1
len: 16

CDR3nt: TGCGCCAGCAGCTTGGGGACGCACTATGGCTACACCTTC
CDR3aa: CASSLGTHYGYTF
v_gene: TRBV5-1
abundance: -
d_gene: -
j_gene: TRBJ1-2
len: 13

CDR3nt: TGCGCCAGCAGCCTGCCTAGGGGCAGAATGAACACTGAAGCTTTCTTT
CDR3aa: CASSLPRGRMNTEAFF
v_gene: TRBV4-1
abundance: few
d_gene: -
j_gene: TRBJ1-1
len: 16

CDR3nt: TGTGCCTGGAGTGTTGCCATCGGGGAGCTGTTTTTT
CDR3aa: CAWSVAIGELFF
v_gene: TRBV30
abundance: -
d_gene: -
j_gene: TRBJ2-2
len: 12

CDR3nt: TGTGCGATCAGAAGCGGGGGGGCCCGGGAGACCCAGTACTTC
CDR3aa: CAIRSGGARETQYF
v_gene: TRBV3-1
abundance: -
d_gene: TRBD2
j_gene: TRBJ2-5
len: 14

CDR3nt: TGTGCCAGCAGCCAAGACACACTCCCCATATACGAGCAGTACTTC
CDR3aa: CASSQDTLPIYEQYF
v_gene: TRBV3-1
abundance: -
d_gene: -
j_gene: TRBJ2-7
len: 15

CDR3nt: TGTGCCAGCAGTTTACAGGACGGCGTTGGCTACACCTTC
CDR3aa: CASSLQDGVGYTF
v_gene: TRBV27
abundance: once
d_gene: -
j_gene: TRBJ1-2
len: 13